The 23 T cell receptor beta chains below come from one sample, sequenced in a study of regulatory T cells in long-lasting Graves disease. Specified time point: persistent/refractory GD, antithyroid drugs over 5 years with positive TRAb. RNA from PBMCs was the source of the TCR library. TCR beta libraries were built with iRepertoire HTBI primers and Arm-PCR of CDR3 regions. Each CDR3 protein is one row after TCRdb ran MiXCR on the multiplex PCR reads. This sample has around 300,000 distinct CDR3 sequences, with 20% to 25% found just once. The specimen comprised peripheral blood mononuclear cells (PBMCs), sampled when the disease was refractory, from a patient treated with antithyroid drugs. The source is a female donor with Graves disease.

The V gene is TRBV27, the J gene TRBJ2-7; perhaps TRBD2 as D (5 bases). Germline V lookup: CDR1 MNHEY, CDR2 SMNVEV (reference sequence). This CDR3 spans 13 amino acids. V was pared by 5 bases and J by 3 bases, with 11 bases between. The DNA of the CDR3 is TGTGCCAGCAGTAATAGCGTAAACTACGAGCAGTACTTC. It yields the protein CASSNSVNYEQYF.

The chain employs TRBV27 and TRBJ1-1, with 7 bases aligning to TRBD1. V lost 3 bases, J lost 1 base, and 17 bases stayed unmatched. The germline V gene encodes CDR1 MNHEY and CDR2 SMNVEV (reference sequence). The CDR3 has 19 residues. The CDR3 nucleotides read TGTGCCAGCAGTTTGCGACAGGGAAAATTGGGTCGGTGGAACACTGAAGCTTTCTTT. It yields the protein CASSLRQGKLGRWNTEAFF.

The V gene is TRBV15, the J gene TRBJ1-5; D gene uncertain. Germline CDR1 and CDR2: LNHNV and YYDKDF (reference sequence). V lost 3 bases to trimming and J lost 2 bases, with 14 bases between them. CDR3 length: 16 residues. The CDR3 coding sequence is TGTGCCACCAGCAGCAACATTCCGAGGGGCAATCAGCCCCAGCATTTT. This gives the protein CATSSNIPRGNQPQHF.

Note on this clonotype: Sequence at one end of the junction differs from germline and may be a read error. The CDR3 region is CALSALRLGEAGELFF. CDR3 DNA: TGTGCCTTGAGTGCCCTAAGACTAGGCGAAGCCGGGGAGCTGTTTTTT. V is TRBV30 and J is TRBJ2-2; possibly TRBD2 for D (6 bases). This CDR3 has 16 amino acids. Germline CDR1 is GTSNPN and CDR2 is SVGIG (reference sequence).

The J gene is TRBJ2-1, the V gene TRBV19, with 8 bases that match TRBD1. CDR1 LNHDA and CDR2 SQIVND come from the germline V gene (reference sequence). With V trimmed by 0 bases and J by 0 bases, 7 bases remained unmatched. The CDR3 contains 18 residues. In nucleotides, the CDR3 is TGTGCCAGTAGTATAGATCGGGACAGGAAAAGCTCCTACAATGAGCAGTTCTTC. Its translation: CASSIDRDRKSSYNEQFF.

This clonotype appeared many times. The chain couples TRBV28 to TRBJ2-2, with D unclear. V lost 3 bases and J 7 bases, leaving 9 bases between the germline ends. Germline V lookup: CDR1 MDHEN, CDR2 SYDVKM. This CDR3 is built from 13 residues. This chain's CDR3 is CASSFGNNGELFF. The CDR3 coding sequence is TGTGCCAGCAGTTTCGGTAATAACGGGGAGCTGTTTTTT.

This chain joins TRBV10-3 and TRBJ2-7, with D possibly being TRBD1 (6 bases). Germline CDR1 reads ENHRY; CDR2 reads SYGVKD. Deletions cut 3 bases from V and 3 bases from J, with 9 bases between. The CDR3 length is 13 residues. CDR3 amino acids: CAISDPTGYEQYF. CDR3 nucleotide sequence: TGTGCCATCAGTGACCCGACAGGCTACGAGCAGTACTTC.

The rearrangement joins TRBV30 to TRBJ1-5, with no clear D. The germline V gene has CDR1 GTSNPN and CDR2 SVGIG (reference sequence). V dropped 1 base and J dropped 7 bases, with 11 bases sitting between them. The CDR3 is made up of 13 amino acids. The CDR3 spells CAWSGGSGQPQHF. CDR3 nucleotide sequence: TGTGCCTGGAGTGGAGGGTCTGGACAGCCCCAGCATTTT. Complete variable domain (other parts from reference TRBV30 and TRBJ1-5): SQTIHQWPATLVQPVGSPLSLECTVEGTSNPNLYWYRQAAGRGLQLLFYSVGIGQISSEVPQNLSASRPQDRQFILSSKKLLLSDSGFYLCAWSGGSGQPQHFGDGTRLSIL.

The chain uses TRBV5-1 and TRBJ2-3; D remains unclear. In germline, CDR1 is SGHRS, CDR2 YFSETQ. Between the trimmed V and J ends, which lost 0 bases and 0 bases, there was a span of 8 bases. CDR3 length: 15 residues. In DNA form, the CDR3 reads TGCGCCAGCAGCTTGGAGGCGCTAAGCACAGATACGCAGTATTTT. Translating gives CASSLEALSTDTQYF. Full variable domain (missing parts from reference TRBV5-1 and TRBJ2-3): KAGVTQTPRYLIKTRGQQVTLSCSPISGHRSVSWYQQTPGQGLQFLFEYFSETQRNKGNFPGRFSGRQFSNSRSEMNVSTLELGDSALYLCASSLEALSTDTQYFGPGTRLTVL.

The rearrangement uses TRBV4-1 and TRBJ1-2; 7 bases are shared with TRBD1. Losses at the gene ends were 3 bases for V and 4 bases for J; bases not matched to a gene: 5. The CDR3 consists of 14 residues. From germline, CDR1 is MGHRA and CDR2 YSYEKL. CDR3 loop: CASSQRTGSYGYTF. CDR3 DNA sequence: TGCGCCAGCAGCCAGAGGACAGGATCCTATGGCTACACCTTC.

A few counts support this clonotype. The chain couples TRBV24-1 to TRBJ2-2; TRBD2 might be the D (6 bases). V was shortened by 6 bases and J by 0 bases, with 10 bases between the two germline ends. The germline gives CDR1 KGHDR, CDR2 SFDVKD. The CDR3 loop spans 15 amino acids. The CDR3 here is CATSLAGTNTGELFF. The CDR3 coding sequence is TGTGCCACCAGTTTGGCGGGGACGAACACCGGGGAGCTGTTTTTT.

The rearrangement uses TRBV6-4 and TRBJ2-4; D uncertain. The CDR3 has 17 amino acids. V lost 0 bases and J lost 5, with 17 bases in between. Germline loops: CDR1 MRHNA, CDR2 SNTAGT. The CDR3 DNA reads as TGTGCCAGCAGTGACTCTAAGGGCCCGTCATTAGAAAACATTCAGTACTTC. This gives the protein CASSDSKGPSLENIQYF.

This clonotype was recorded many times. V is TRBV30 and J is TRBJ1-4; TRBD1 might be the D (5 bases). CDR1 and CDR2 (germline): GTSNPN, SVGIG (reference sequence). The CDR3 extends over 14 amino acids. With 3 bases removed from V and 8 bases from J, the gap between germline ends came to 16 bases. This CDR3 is CAWSHDRRGEKLFF. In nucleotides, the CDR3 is TGTGCCTGGAGCCACGACAGACGGGGGGAAAAACTGTTTTTT.

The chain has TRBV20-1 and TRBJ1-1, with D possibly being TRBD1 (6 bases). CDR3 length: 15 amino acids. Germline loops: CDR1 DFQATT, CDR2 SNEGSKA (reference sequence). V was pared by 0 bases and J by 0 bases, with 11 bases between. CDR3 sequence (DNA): TGCAGTGCTAGAGATGAAGGGGGGATGAACACTGAAGCTTTCTTT. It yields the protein CSARDEGGMNTEAFF.

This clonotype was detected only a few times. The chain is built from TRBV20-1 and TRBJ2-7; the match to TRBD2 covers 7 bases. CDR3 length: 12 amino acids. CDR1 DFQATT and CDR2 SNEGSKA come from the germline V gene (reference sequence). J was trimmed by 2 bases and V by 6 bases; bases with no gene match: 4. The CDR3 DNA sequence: TGCAGTGCCGTGGGAGGGCCCTACGAGCAGTACTTC. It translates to CSAVGGPYEQYF.

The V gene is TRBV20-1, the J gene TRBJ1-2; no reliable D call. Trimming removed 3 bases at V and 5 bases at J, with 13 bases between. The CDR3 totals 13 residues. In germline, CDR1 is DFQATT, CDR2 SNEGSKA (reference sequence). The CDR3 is CSASTREEYGYTF. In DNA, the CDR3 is TGCAGTGCTAGTACCAGAGAAGAGTATGGCTACACCTTC.

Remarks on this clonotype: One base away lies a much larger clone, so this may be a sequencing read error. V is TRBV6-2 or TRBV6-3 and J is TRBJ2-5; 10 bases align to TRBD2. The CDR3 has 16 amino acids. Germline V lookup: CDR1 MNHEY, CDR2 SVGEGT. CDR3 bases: TGTGCCAGCAGTGAAGAGGGACTAGCGAGACAAGAGACCCAGTGCTTC. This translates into CASSEEGLARQETQCF.

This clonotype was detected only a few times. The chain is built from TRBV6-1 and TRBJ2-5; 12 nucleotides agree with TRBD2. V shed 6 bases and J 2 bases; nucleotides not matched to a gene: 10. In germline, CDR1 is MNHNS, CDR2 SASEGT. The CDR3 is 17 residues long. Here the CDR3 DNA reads TGTGCCAGCAGAACAGGACTAGCGGGAAGGGGTCAAGAGACCCAGTACTTC. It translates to CASRTGLAGRGQETQYF.

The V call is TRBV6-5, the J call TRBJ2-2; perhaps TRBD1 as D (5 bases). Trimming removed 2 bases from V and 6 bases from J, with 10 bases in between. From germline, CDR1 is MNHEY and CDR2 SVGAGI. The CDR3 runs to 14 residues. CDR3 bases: TGTGCCAGCAGTTACATCCAGGGCTCCGGGGAGCTGTTTTTT. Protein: CASSYIQGSGELFF.

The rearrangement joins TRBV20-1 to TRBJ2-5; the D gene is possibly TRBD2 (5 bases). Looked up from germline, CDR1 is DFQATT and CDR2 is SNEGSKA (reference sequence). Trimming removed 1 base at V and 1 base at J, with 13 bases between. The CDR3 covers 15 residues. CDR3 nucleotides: TGCAGTGCTAGAGGAGTAGCGATACTCCAAGAGACCCAGTACTTC. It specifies CSARGVAILQETQYF.

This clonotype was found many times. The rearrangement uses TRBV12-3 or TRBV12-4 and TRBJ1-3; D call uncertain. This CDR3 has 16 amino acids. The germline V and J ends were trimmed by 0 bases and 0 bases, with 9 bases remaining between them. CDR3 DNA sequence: TGTGCCAGCAGTTTAGCGCGACATATCTCTGGAAACACCATATATTTT. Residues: CASSLARHISGNTIYF.

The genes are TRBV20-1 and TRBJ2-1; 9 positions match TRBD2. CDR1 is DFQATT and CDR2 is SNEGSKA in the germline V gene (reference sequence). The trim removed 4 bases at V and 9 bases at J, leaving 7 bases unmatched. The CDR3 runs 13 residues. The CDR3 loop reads CSATAGGPLEQFF. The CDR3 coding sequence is TGCAGTGCTACGGCGGGAGGGCCGCTTGAGCAGTTCTTC.

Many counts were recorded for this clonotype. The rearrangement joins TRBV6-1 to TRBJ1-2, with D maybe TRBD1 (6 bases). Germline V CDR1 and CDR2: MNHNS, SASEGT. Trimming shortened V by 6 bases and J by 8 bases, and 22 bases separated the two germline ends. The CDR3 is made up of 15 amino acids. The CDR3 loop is CASRKQGSEYAGYTF. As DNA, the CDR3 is TGTGCCAGCAGGAAACAGGGTAGTGAGTACGCAGGCTACACCTTC.